This record looks at one T cell receptor (beta chain) sequence and its context. This entry comes from a study of human T cells and chemical hapten exposure. Stated time point: pre-sensitization, week 0. Regarding treatment: therapeutic diphenylcyclopropenone sensitization with weekly scalp DPC. The CDR3 has 13 amino acids. V shed 3 bases and J shed 1 base, with 6 bases lying between them. CDR1 SQVTM and CDR2 ANQGSEA come from the germline V gene. In TCRdb, the RACE reads were re-called with MiXCR into one record per CDR3 protein. Of under 300,000 distinct CDR3 sequences in the sample, approximately 7.5% were seen once.

This chain links TRBV29-1 with TRBJ2-2; D gene uncertain. The TCR was taken from a man aged 18 to 30 with alopecia areata. Some clones in this sample may be carry-over from other donors' samples. This sample comprised whole blood, obtained in connection with sensitization to the hapten diphenylcyclopropenone (DPC). CDR3 bases: TGCAGCGTTGATCGCCAGAACACCGGGGAGCTGTTTTTT. This sequence encodes CSVDRQNTGELFF.